This T cell receptor beta chain emerged from a study of T-cell reconstitution after alpha-beta-depleted transplantation in children. Molecular barcoding with unique molecular identifiers was used for the TCRbeta library. TCRdb re-analysed the PCR reads in MiXCR, keeping a single row per CDR3 protein. The profile covers several thousand distinct CDR3 sequences, with approximately 29% appearing a single time and about 2.2% taken by the ten largest. V was clipped by 2 bases and J by 4 bases; unmatched bases: 4. This CDR3 is 15 amino acids long. Germline V lookup: CDR1 SGHRS, CDR2 YFSETQ. Material: peripheral blood, obtained 60 days after TCRalphabeta/CD19-depleted stem cell transplant. The chain uses TRBV5-1 and TRBJ2-5, with 11 bases identical to TRBD2. The sequence was collected from a boy under two years old who had a stem cell transplant for SCID, so the T cells may come from the graft donor. The CDR3 nucleotides are TGCGCCAGCAGCTTCACCGGACTAGCGGGAGAGACCCAGTACTTC. This sequence encodes CASSFTGLAGETQYF.